Listed below are T cell receptor beta chains from one sample, sequenced in a study of blood T cell repertoires in COVID-19. The data were produced by immunoSEQ multiplex PCR, yet TCRdb's version contains in-frame clones alone and is incomplete. The data show around 65,000 clones, 76% seen once. The specimen was peripheral blood. These receptors originate from a woman in her 50s with active or convalescent COVID-19. Both conserved end residues are part of each CDR3. D genes are given only for firm matches. Size values are once, few and many counts, or a class for expanded clones, and some rows have none.

clone_size j_call d_call v_call cdr3_aa cdr3_nt
- TRBJ1-2 - TRBV7-2 CASSLAGGSVNYGYTF TGTGCCAGCAGCTTAGCGGGGGGATCCGTTAACTATGGCTACACCTTC
- TRBJ2-7 - TRBV6-5 CASSTQGRSSYEQYF TGTGCCAGCAGTACACAGGGTCGCTCCTCCTACGAGCAGTACTTC
- TRBJ1-2 TRBD1 TRBV18 CASSPGQGVGGYTF TGTGCCAGCTCACCAGGACAGGGTGTCGGTGGCTACACCTTC
- TRBJ2-7 - TRBV6-2/TRBV6-3 CASSFLRNGEQYF TGTGCCAGCAGTTTTCTCAGGAATGGCGAGCAGTACTTC
- TRBJ2-7 TRBD2 TRBV4-1 CASSQDRSLAGAYEQYF TGCGCCAGCAGCCAAGATCGTAGTCTAGCGGGAGCCTACGAGCAGTACTTC
- TRBJ2-2 - TRBV5-1 CASSLGYRDTGELFF TGCGCCAGCAGCTTGGGGTACAGGGACACCGGGGAGCTGTTTTTT
- TRBJ2-6 - TRBV5-5 CASTQTPSSSGANVLTF TGTGCCAGCACCCAGACACCCAGCAGCTCTGGGGCCAACGTCCTGACTTTC
- TRBJ1-1 TRBD1 TRBV7-2 CASSLKGQGLVMNTEAFF TGTGCCAGCAGCTTAAAGGGACAGGGACTCGTCATGAACACTGAAGCTTTCTTT
- TRBJ2-2 TRBD1 TRBV24-1 CATRSGTGEAGELFF TGTGCCACCAGATCCGGGACAGGGGAGGCCGGGGAGCTGTTTTTT
- TRBJ2-3 - TRBV27 CASSRQAHSTDTQYF TGTGCCAGCAGTCGACAAGCCCACAGCACAGATACGCAGTATTTT
- TRBJ2-7 TRBD1 TRBV4-1 CASSQEWNRGAYEQYF TGCGCCAGCAGCCAAGAGTGGAACAGGGGGGCCTACGAGCAGTACTTC
- TRBJ1-5 - TRBV30 CAWGTSYQPQHF TGTGCCTGGGGGACAAGTTATCAGCCCCAGCATTTT
- TRBJ1-5 - TRBV28 CASSLGFYPGQPQHF TGTGCCAGCAGTTTAGGGTTCTACCCGGGTCAGCCCCAGCATTTT
- TRBJ2-3 - TRBV5-4 CASSPDYVNTDTQYF TGTGCCAGCAGCCCCGACTACGTGAACACAGATACGCAGTATTTT
- TRBJ1-5 TRBD1 TRBV2 CASTPDRRSNQPQHF TGTGCCAGCACCCCGGACAGGAGAAGCAATCAGCCCCAGCATTTT
- TRBJ2-3 TRBD2 TRBV6-2/TRBV6-3 CASSYSPSGRYSDTQYF TGTGCCAGCAGTTACTCTCCTAGCGGGAGGTACTCGGATACGCAGTATTTT
- TRBJ1-1 - TRBV10-3 CAISESGLKNTEAFF TGTGCCATCAGTGAGTCTGGGCTGAAGAACACTGAAGCTTTCTTT
- TRBJ1-1 TRBD1 TRBV6-5 CASSYSGQGTEAFF TGTGCCAGCAGTTATTCCGGACAGGGGACTGAAGCTTTCTTT
- TRBJ1-1 - TRBV7-9 CASTSPPGTEAFF TGTGCCAGCACCTCCCCGCCGGGGACTGAAGCTTTCTTT
few TRBJ1-1 - TRBV6-6 CASSLSETEAFF TGTGCCAGCAGTCTGAGTGAAACTGAAGCTTTCTTT
- TRBJ1-4 TRBD1 TRBV10-2 CASSLDRGNEKLFF TGCGCCAGCAGTCTGGACAGGGGGAATGAAAAACTGTTTTTT
- TRBJ2-3 - TRBV11-2 CASSLGVYHRSSTDTQYF TGTGCCAGCAGCTTAGGGGTTTATCACAGGTCTAGCACAGATACGCAGTATTTT
- TRBJ2-4 - TRBV4-1 CASSQVPGQGSGGAKNIQYF TGCGCCAGCAGCCAAGTCCCCGGACAGGGTTCGGGGGGAGCCAAAAACATTCAGTACTTC
- TRBJ1-1 - TRBV27 CASSLGRNTEAFF TGTGCCAGCAGTTTAGGGCGGAACACTGAAGCTTTCTTT
- TRBJ2-4 TRBD2 TRBV18 CASSPPLGSGRAKNIQYF TGTGCCAGCTCACCACCGTTAGGTAGCGGGAGAGCCAAAAACATTCAGTACTTC
- TRBJ1-1 - TRBV3-1/TRBV3-2 CASSQDGSMNTEAFF TGTGCCAGCAGCCAAGATGGGAGTATGAACACTGAAGCTTTCTTT
once TRBJ2-7 TRBD2 TRBV25-1 CASSEYETSGLMEQYF TGTGCCAGCAGTGAATATGAAACTAGCGGTTTGATGGAGCAGTACTTC
- TRBJ1-1 TRBD1 TRBV19 CASRTGPRRDTEAFF TGTGCCAGTAGGACAGGGCCCCGGAGGGACACTGAAGCTTTCTTT
- TRBJ2-1 TRBD2 TRBV11-3 CASSLGTSSYNEQFF TGTGCCAGCAGCTTGGGGACTAGCTCCTACAATGAGCAGTTCTTC
once TRBJ1-1 - TRBV5-1 CASSLTGPGVFRF TGCGCCAGCAGCTTGACAGGTCCAGGGGTTTTTCGGTTT
- TRBJ1-2 - TRBV29-1 CSVEFGGGYTF TGCAGCGTTGAATTTGGGGGCGGCTACACCTTC
- TRBJ2-2 - TRBV2 CASRETTANTGELFF TGTGCCAGCAGGGAGACTACAGCGAACACCGGGGAGCTGTTTTTT
- TRBJ2-2 - TRBV29-1 CSGGEGSRTGELFF TGCAGCGGGGGTGAGGGCTCGAGGACCGGGGAGCTGTTTTTT
- TRBJ2-7 TRBD2 TRBV6-2/TRBV6-3 CASSAWLAGAEEQYF TGTGCCAGCAGTGCTTGGCTAGCGGGCGCCGAGGAGCAGTACTTC
- TRBJ1-4 - TRBV27 CASSLAATNEKLFF TGTGCCAGCAGTTTGGCTGCAACTAATGAAAAACTGTTTTTT
- TRBJ2-7 TRBD2 TRBV2 CASSSRSQTSLQYF TGTGCCAGCAGTTCCCGTTCTCAGACTAGCCTGCAGTACTTC
few TRBJ2-7 - TRBV29-1 CSVEGDTYEQYF TGCAGCGTTGAAGGGGACACCTACGAGCAGTACTTC
- TRBJ1-2 - TRBV6-5 CASSLDSFYGYTF TGTGCCAGCAGCCTGGACAGCTTCTATGGCTACACCTTC
few TRBJ1-2 - TRBV12-3/TRBV12-4 CASSFGEGMGYTF TGTGCCAGCAGTTTTGGTGAGGGTATGGGCTACACCTTC
- TRBJ1-1 TRBD1 TRBV19 CASSWDRTNTEAFF TGTGCCAGTAGTTGGGACAGGACGAACACTGAAGCTTTCTTT
- TRBJ2-2 - TRBV6-5 CASRQSGGELFF TGTGCCAGCAGACAGTCAGGCGGGGAGCTGTTTTTT
- TRBJ1-1 - TRBV7-9 CASSLQTGSNTEAFF TGTGCCAGCAGCTTACAGACAGGCTCGAACACTGAAGCTTTCTTT
- TRBJ1-6 TRBD1 TRBV5-1 CASTFEGAKNSPLHF TGCGCCAGCACCTTTGAGGGGGCGAAAAATTCACCCCTCCACTTT
- TRBJ1-1 - TRBV10-3 CAISEWGQGTEAFF TGTGCCATCAGTGAATGGGGGCAAGGCACTGAAGCTTTCTTT
- TRBJ2-7 - TRBV15 CATSRASLALSYEQYF TGTGCCACCAGCAGGGCCTCGCTAGCGCTCTCCTACGAGCAGTACTTC
few TRBJ1-6 TRBD1 TRBV2 CASSGSRGDNSPLHF TGTGCCAGCAGTGGGTCCAGGGGGGATAATTCACCCCTCCACTTT
- TRBJ2-1 TRBD2 TRBV9 CASSHPPGLASNEQFF TGTGCCAGCAGCCATCCCCCCGGACTAGCGAGTAATGAGCAGTTCTTC
- TRBJ1-5 - TRBV7-2 CASSLGGENQPQHF TGTGCCAGCAGCTTAGGGGGAGAAAATCAGCCCCAGCATTTT
- TRBJ1-1 - TRBV29-1 CSVEQGTEAFF TGCAGCGTTGAGCAGGGAACTGAAGCTTTCTTT
- TRBJ2-1 TRBD2 TRBV7-9 CASSLLAGGLNEQFF TGTGCCAGCAGCCTTCTAGCGGGAGGACTCAATGAGCAGTTCTTC